This TCR beta chain was sequenced in a study of T cell responses to AZD1222 COVID-19 vaccine. The V end lost 5 bases, the J end lost 1 base, and 11 bases lay between the germline ends. This CDR3 has 14 residues. Germline CDR1 is MNHEY and CDR2 is SVGEGT. Only in-frame clones appear in the TCRdb table, and some are missing; sequencing was by immunoSEQ multiplex PCR. The data contain around 150,000 clones, approximately 90% of them singletons. Regarding the study as a whole: Mostly white British, mostly female donors; authors suggested clonal diversity may be underestimated. In all cases, repertoires were sampled only after the peak T cell response.

Notes on this clone: The antigen remains unidentified.

The clonotype was recovered from an adult who received the AZD1222 COVID-19 vaccine. The chain links TRBV6-2 or TRBV6-3 to TRBJ1-2; D is unclear. Sequenced here: peripheral blood, sampled 28 days after the second AZD1222 dose. Here the CDR3 reads CASSAPAYNYGYTF. DNA of the CDR3: TGTGCCAGCAGTGCGCCCGCTTATAACTATGGCTACACCTTC.